This T cell receptor beta chain was recovered during a study of blood T cell repertoires in COVID-19. Turning to the study itself: Whether acute or convalescent, the COVID-19 samples came from the United States, Italy and Spain. T cells, B-cell-depleted T cells, or PBMCs provided the cDNA or gDNA that served as material.

Between the trimmed V and J ends, which lost 4 bases and 4 bases, there was a span of 4 bases. The CDR3 spans 12 residues. From germline, CDR1 is KGHDR and CDR2 SFDVKD. Authors' processing steps: Quantification of nucleated cells was approximated via reference gene primer amplification. Profiled with immunoSEQ multiplex PCR; TCRdb holds only in-frame clones, not every one. The DNA was the basis for D and trimming; V, J and clone size are from that table. The data contain tens of thousands of clones, about four fifths of them singletons. The source is a human donor in a cohort sampled during active COVID-19. Source material: peripheral blood. The V and J genes are TRBV24-1 and TRBJ1-3; D is ambiguous. The CDR3 spells CATSESGNTIYF. CDR3 coding DNA: TGTGCCACCAGTGAGTCGGGAAACACCATATATTTT.